These 12 T cell receptor beta chains came from one sample sequenced in a study of response to subunit inactivated influenza vaccine. TCRdb re-called the RT-PCR reads with MiXCR, one entry per CDR3 protein. The data contain about 520,000 distinct CDR3 sequences, 25% of them singletons. The source was CD4+ T cells sorted from PBMCs, collected roughly 5 days after vaccination. These receptors were taken from a middle-aged man who received an inactivated influenza vaccine.

This chain connects TRBV5-5 to TRBJ2-2, with D perhaps TRBD1 (5 bases). The length of the CDR3 is 14 residues. Germline CDR1 and CDR2: SGHKS and YYEKEE (reference sequence). V was trimmed by 7 bases and J by 4 bases, leaving 14 bases between them. This CDR3 is CASGPGLLTGELFF. CDR3 DNA sequence: TGTGCCAGCGGCCCAGGGCTCCTCACCGGGGAGCTGTTTTTT.

There are a few counts of this clonotype. An end of the junction does not agree with germline; a read error may underlie this. This chain connects TRBV5-1 to TRBJ1-4; tentative D call: TRBD1 (6 bases). CDR1 is SGHRS and CDR2 is YFSETQ in the germline V gene. This CDR3 region has 14 residues. The CDR3 loop reads CASSPTGAKEKLFF. The CDR3 region has the DNA TGCGCCAGCAGCCCGACAGGCGCTAAGGAAAAACTGTTTTTT.

The CDR3 DNA reads TGTGCCACCAGTGATTCCGACAGGGCCTTTATTGGGCAGTACTTC. Translating it yields CATSDSDRAFIGQYF. The V gene is TRBV24-1, the J gene TRBJ2-7; 7 bases match TRBD1. The length of the CDR3 is 15 residues. Germline CDR1 KGHDR, CDR2 SFDVKD. Trimming removed 2 bases from V and 9 bases from J; junction bases left unmatched: 12.

This clonotype showed up just a few times. The chain uses TRBV10-3 and TRBJ2-1, with 7 bases identical to TRBD1. Germline V gene lookup returns CDR1 ENHRY and CDR2 SYGVKD. The V gene end was trimmed by 8 bases and the J gene end by 6 bases; junction bases not matched to a gene: 1. The CDR3 contains 11 residues. In nucleotides, the CDR3 is TGTGCCATCGGGGACAGCAATGAGCAGTTCTTC. Translation: CAIGDSNEQFF.

This clonotype was counted at least ten times. The chain is built from TRBV27 and TRBJ1-1; the D is unclear. The germline V gene has CDR1 MNHEY and CDR2 SMNVEV (reference sequence). This CDR3 has 15 amino acids. V lost 6 bases and J 0 bases, leaving 14 bases between the germline ends. The CDR3 DNA is TGTGCCAGCAGCCTCGGTGGACCTTTGAACACTGAAGCTTTCTTT. Amino acid sequence: CASSLGGPLNTEAFF.

The V gene is TRBV7-2, the J gene TRBJ2-1, with D possibly being TRBD1 or TRBD2 (5 bases each). V dropped 6 bases and J dropped 12 bases, with 18 bases sitting between them. Looked up from germline, CDR1 is SGHTA and CDR2 is FQGNSA. The CDR3 has 13 residues. This CDR3 reads CASRRDVQSGQFF. The DNA of the CDR3 is TGTGCCAGCAGGAGGGACGTCCAGAGTGGGCAGTTCTTC.

V and J are TRBV20-1 and TRBJ2-7; D gene ambiguous. Germline loops: CDR1 DFQATT, CDR2 SNEGSKA (reference sequence). Trimming cost V 6 bases and J 3 bases, with 6 bases left between them. The CDR3 consists of 10 residues. The CDR3 DNA sequence: TGCAGTGCAGACCGCTACGAGCAGTACTTC. It yields the protein CSADRYEQYF.

This clonotype was counted many times. This chain connects TRBV18 to TRBJ2-1, with a possible D match to TRBD1 (6 bases). The V and J ends lost 8 bases and 7 bases respectively, with 18 bases between them. The germline CDR1 and CDR2 sequences are KGHSH and LQKENI. This CDR3 is built from 14 residues. In DNA form, the CDR3 reads TGTGCCAGCGGGAAACAGGGTGTGGAGAATGAGCAGTTCTTC. This encodes CASGKQGVENEQFF.

J is TRBJ1-5 and V is TRBV7-2; TRBD1 matches 8 bases. Germline V gives CDR1 SGHTA, CDR2 FQGNSA. This CDR3 spans 16 amino acids. The V and J ends lost 4 bases and 4 bases, in that order; junction bases with no gene match: 9. CDR3 in DNA: TGTGCCAGCAGCTCGCAAGGGACAGGCTTTAATCAGCCCCAGCATTTT. Residues: CASSSQGTGFNQPQHF.

V and J are TRBV2 and TRBJ1-6; D possibly corresponds to TRBD1 (5 bases). Germline CDR1 SNHLY, CDR2 FYNNEI. V was trimmed by 0 bases and J by 10 bases, leaving 7 bases between them. There are 13 residues in the CDR3. CDR3 DNA: TGTGCCAGCAGTGAAGCACAGGACTCACCCCTCCACTTT. This gives the protein CASSEAQDSPLHF.

The V call is TRBV5-1, the J call TRBJ2-7; 10 bases match TRBD2. The CDR3 has 17 residues. Germline V gene lookup returns CDR1 SGHRS and CDR2 YFSETQ. V trimming: 0 bases; J trimming: 1 base; junction bases outside the gene matches: 7. CDR3 sequence reads: CASSLEVAGGPSYEQYF. CDR3 coding DNA: TGCGCCAGCAGCTTGGAGGTAGCGGGAGGACCTTCCTACGAGCAGTACTTC.

This clonotype was seen a handful of times. The rearrangement links TRBV6-2 or TRBV6-3 to TRBJ1-5; D may be TRBD1 (5 bases). The germline V gene has CDR1 MNHEY and CDR2 SVGEGT. The length of the CDR3 is 14 residues. The germline V and J ends were trimmed by 7 bases and 1 base, with 11 bases remaining between them. In nucleotides, the CDR3 is TGTGCCAGCACTTCCAGGGCGAGCAATCAGCCCCAGCATTTT. Its protein is CASTSRASNQPQHF.